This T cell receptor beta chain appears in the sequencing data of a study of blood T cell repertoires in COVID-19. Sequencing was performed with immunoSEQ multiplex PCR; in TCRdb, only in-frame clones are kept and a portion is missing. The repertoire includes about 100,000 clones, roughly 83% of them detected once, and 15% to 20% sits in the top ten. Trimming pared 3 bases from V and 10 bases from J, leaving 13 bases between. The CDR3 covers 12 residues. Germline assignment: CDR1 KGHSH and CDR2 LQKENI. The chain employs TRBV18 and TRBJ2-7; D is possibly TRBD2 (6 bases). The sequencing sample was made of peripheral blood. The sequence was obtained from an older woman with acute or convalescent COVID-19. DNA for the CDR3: TGTGCCAGCTCACCGGGACTCGGGGAACAGTACTTC. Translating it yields CASSPGLGEQYF.